This TCR beta chain is drawn from a study of blood T cell repertoires in COVID-19. Under the authors' procedure: Reference gene primer amplification gave nucleated cell count estimates. Sequenced by immunoSEQ multiplex PCR; TCRdb stores in-frame clones only, minus some. D and trimming come from the DNA, and the V and J calls and clone size come from that table. The sample carries roughly 260,000 clones, under 85% recorded once. Germline loops: CDR1 LNHDA, CDR2 SQIVND (reference sequence). This CDR3 has 13 residues. The V end was cut by 6 bases, the J end by 5 bases, with 12 bases between. This sequence joins TRBV19 and TRBJ2-3; no definite D call. The TCR was taken from a woman aged 40 to 50 with active or convalescent COVID-19. The sample taken for sequencing was peripheral blood. The CDR3: CASRNFNEDTQYF. For the CDR3, the DNA is TGTGCCAGTAGGAACTTTAACGAAGATACGCAGTATTTT. Complete variable domain (other parts from reference TRBV19 and TRBJ2-3): DGGITQSPKYLFRKEGQNVTLSCEQNLNHDAMYWYRQDPGQGLRLIYYSQIVNDFQKGDIAEGYSVSREKKESFPLTVTSAQKNPTAFYLCASRNFNEDTQYFGPGTRLTVL.